These 8 T cell receptor beta chains share one sample of origin, sequenced in a study of blood T cell repertoires in COVID-19. The method was immunoSEQ multiplex PCR; TCRdb's version includes in-frame clones alone and lacks a portion of them. The table lists hundreds of thousands of clones, roughly nine tenths of them singletons. The specimen was PBMCs or T cells enriched from blood (not recorded which). The receptors shown here come from a woman aged 45-65 years who had been exposed to COVID-19.

This sequence joins TRBV11-2 and TRBJ2-5; perhaps TRBD1 as D (6 bases). From germline, CDR1 is SGHAT and CDR2 FQNNGV. Trimming shortened V by 0 bases and J by 5 bases, and 19 bases separated the two germline ends. The CDR3 is 17 amino acids. This CDR3 is CASSLDSNRALGETQYF. As DNA, the CDR3 is TGTGCCAGCAGCTTAGATTCGAACAGGGCTTTAGGTGAGACCCAGTACTTC.

The chain carries TRBV5-1 and TRBJ2-2, with D possibly TRBD2 on 6 matching bases. Germline values: CDR1 SGHRS, CDR2 YFSETQ. This CDR3 has 15 residues. The V end was cut by 0 bases, the J end by 0 bases, with 6 bases between. The CDR3 is CASSLAGANTGELFF. CDR3 DNA sequence: TGCGCCAGCAGCTTGGCGGGGGCGAACACCGGGGAGCTGTTTTTT.

Here the CDR3 reads CASSRIRDYEQYF. CDR3 bases: TGTGCCAGCAGCAGAATCCGGGACTACGAGCAGTACTTC. This chain uses TRBV11-2 with TRBJ2-7; weak D call: TRBD2 (5 bases). V lost 5 bases to trimming and J lost 3 bases, with 11 bases between them. This CDR3 contains 13 residues. Germline V lookup: CDR1 SGHAT, CDR2 FQNNGV.

The V call is TRBV19, the J call TRBJ1-2; the D is unclear. The CDR3 runs 17 residues. Looked up from germline, CDR1 is LNHDA and CDR2 is SQIVND (reference sequence). Trimming pared 3 bases from V and 0 bases from J, leaving 17 bases between. The CDR3 nucleotides read TGTGCCAGTAGTATGACTTGGCTGACGAGTACTAACTATGGCTACACCTTC. Its protein product is CASSMTWLTSTNYGYTF.

The chain carries TRBV5-6 and TRBJ1-4; D remains unclear. Looked up from germline, CDR1 is SGHDT and CDR2 is YYEEEE. The V gene lost 4 bases and the J gene lost 5 bases, with 18 bases spanning the gap. The CDR3 sequence is 16 residues long. CDR3 in DNA: TGTGCCAGCAGCCTTAGGCCGCGGGTTCGGAATGAAAAACTGTTTTTT. The encoded protein is CASSLRPRVRNEKLFF.

The chain uses TRBV5-8 and TRBJ2-2; D may be TRBD2 (5 bases). Trimming took 7 bases from V and 0 from J, leaving 7 bases between them. CDR1 SGHTS and CDR2 YDEGEE come from the germline V gene. CDR3 length equals 13 residues. CDR3 sequence: CASGGPNTGELFF. CDR3 bases: TGTGCCAGCGGCGGGCCGAACACCGGGGAGCTGTTTTTT.

V is TRBV28 and J is TRBJ1-5, with TRBD1 matching 11 bases. The germline V gene encodes CDR1 MDHEN and CDR2 SYDVKM. The length of the CDR3 is 17 residues. J gave up 7 bases and V 6 bases, and 14 bases lay outside the gene matches. The CDR3 protein is CASSRRRTGGFFQPQHF. CDR3 in DNA: TGTGCCAGCAGCCGACGGCGGACAGGGGGCTTTTTCCAGCCCCAGCATTTT.

This chain links TRBV19 with TRBJ2-7; D is unclear. CDR3 length: 11 amino acids. The ends were cut back, 6 bases at V and 4 bases at J, with 7 bases in the middle. In germline, CDR1 is LNHDA, CDR2 SQIVND (reference sequence). CDR3 sequence (DNA): TGTGCCAGTAGGGCACAGTACGAGCAGTACTTC. This sequence encodes CASRAQYEQYF.